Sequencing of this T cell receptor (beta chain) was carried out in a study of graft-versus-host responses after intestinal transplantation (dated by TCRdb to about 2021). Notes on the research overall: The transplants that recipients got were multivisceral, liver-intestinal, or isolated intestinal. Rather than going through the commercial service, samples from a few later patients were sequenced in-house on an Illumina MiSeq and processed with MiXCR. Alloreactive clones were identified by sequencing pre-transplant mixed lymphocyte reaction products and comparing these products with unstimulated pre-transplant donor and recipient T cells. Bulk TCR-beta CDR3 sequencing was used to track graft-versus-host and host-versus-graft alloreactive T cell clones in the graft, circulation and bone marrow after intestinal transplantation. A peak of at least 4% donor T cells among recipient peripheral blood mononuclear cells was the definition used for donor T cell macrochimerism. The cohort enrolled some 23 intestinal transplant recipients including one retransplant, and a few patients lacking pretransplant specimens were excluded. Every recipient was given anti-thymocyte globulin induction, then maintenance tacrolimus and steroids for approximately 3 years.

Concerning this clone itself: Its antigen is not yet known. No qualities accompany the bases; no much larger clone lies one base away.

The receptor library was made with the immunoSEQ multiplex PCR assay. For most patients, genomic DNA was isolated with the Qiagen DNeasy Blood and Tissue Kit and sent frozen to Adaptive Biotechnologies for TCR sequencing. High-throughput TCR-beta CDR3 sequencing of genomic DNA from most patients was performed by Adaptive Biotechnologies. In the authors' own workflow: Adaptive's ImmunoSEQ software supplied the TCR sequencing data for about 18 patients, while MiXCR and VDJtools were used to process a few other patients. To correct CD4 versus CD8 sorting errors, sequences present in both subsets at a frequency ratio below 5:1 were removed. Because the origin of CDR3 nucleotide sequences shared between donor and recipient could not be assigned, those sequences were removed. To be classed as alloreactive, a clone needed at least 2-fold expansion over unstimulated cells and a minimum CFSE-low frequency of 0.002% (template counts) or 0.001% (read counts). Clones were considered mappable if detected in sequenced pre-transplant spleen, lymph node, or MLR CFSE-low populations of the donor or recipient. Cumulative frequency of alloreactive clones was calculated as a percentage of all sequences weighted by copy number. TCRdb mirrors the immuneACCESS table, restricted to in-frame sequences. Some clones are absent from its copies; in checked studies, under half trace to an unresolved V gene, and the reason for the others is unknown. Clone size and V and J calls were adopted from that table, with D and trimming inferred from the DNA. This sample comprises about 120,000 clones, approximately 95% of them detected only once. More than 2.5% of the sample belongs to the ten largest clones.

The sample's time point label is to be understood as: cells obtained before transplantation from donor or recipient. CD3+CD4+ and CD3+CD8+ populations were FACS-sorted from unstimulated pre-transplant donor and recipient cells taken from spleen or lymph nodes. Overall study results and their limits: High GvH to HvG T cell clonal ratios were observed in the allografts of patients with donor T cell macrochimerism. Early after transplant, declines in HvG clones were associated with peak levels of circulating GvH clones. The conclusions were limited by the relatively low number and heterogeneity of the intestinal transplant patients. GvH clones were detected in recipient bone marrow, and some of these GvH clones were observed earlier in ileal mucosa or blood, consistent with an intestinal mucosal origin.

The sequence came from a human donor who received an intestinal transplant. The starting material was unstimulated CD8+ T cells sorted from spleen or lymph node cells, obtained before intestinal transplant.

The nucleotide sequence is TGTGCCAGCAGGGATTCAGGGTTGCGCAATCAGCCCCAGCATTTT. The encoded protein is CASRDSGLRNQPQHF. Recombination connected TRBV27 to TRBJ1-5; the D segment could be TRBD1, given 5 matching bases. V and J lose 6 bases and 2 bases, and a span of 14 bases separates them. CDR1 and CDR2 are read off the germline V gene (reference sequence) as MNHEY and SMNVEV. Including cysteine and phenylalanine, the CDR3 has 15 amino acids. Only the CDR3 DNA is retained, 45 bases long and in frame from the first base.